The entry below describes one T cell receptor beta chain. Its cognate antigen has yet to be identified. Base qualities are not provided; no much larger clone lies one nucleotide away. This entry is derived from a study of blood T cell repertoires in COVID-19 (dated by TCRdb to 2020 to 2022). About the study as a whole: Samples covering the acute and convalescent phases of COVID-19 were provided by collaborators in the United States, Italy and Spain. The samples were drawn from the first 160 participants of the ongoing ImmuneRACE study and from 950 to 1,500 subjects provided by 6 global collaborators. The repertoires were released in a freely available public database meant as a resource for research on the immune response to SARS-CoV-2. HLA class I and class II types, where available, came from metadata supplied by the sample provider rather than from assay-based typing. The material from the prospective study consisted of cDNA or gDNA derived from T cells, B-cell-depleted T cells, or PBMCs. A de-identified subject ID, COVID-19 status, age in years and sex were almost always included in the sample metadata. Deeply sampled blood TCRbeta repertoires from subjects exposed to, actively infected with, or recovered from COVID-19 were included in the dataset.

Collaborating institutions collected whole blood in K2EDTA tubes following their own protocols. For TCRbeta analysis, collaborator samples were shipped as frozen whole blood, as isolated PBMCs, or as DNA extracted from either sample type. Here is what the overall study found, with its caveats: How much clinical and demographic metadata was included differed by source and by participant, and the metadata was provided uncurated.

The V end loses 2 bases and the J end loses 2 bases, and a stretch of 10 bases separates them. CDR1 and CDR2, per the germline V gene, are SGDLS and YYNGEE. The CDR3 contains 14 residues, cysteine and phenylalanine counted. Kept here is only the CDR3 DNA, which spans 42 bases and is read in frame from base 1. TCRbeta CDR3 regions were amplified from genomic DNA by means of the immunoSEQ Assay, a bias-controlled multiplex PCR. From the authors' description of their analysis: The number of nucleated cells in each sample was estimated by amplification of reference gene primers within the assay. Sequence reads were collapsed and filtered to measure the absolute abundance of every unique TCRbeta CDR3 rearrangement. For each sample, productive Simpson clonality was calculated by taking the square root of Simpson's diversity index across productive rearrangements. The source is immuneACCESS, and TCRdb retained only in-frame sequences with V and J called. Part of the clones is not carried over; for the studies checked, unresolved V genes explain less than half of this, and the remainder is unexplained. V and J calls and clone size are as listed in that table; D and trimming were resolved from the DNA. The sample profile shows some 74,000 clones; around 83% of them were found once. The biggest ten clones account for approximately 40% of the sample.

Recombination joined TRBV9 with TRBJ1-1, with the D segment identity uncertain. The sequence was collected from an elderly man with acute or convalescent COVID-19. Sequences were obtained from peripheral blood. The CDR3 region reads CASSVLGGNTEAFF. In nucleotides, the sequence is TGTGCCAGCAGCGTTCTAGGTGGAAACACTGAAGCTTTCTTT.